This T cell receptor (beta chain) was identified in a study of OX40 agonist ivuxolimab in advanced cancers. Study findings and constraints: In CD8+ T cells, expanded clones were on average more numerous than in CD4+. At 0.1 to 3.0 mg/kg, clonal expansion of CD4+ and CD8+ blood T cells had occurred by week 6.

For this clone: The antigen is not known.

Sequencing was performed with immunoSEQ multiplex PCR; in TCRdb, only in-frame clones are kept and a portion is missing. The table records nearly 80,000 clones, 75% to 95% of them present only once. Germline lookup yields CDR1 SGHRS and CDR2 YFSETQ. The V gene lost 4 bases and the J gene lost 4 bases, with 17 bases spanning the gap. The CDR3 runs 15 residues. Blood got drawn at baseline, again on cycle 4 day 1, and then on cycle 7 day 1. The V and J genes are TRBV5-1 and TRBJ1-2, with D possibly being TRBD1 (5 bases). This TCR was sampled from an adult with an advanced solid tumor such as melanoma, head and neck, liver or kidney cancer. The source was CD4+ or CD8+ T cells sorted from blood, collected in a trial of the OX40 agonist ivuxolimab. CDR3 DNA sequence: TGCGCCAGCAGCCAGATGGGGGATAGGACCTATGGCTACACCTTC. It encodes CASSQMGDRTYGYTF.